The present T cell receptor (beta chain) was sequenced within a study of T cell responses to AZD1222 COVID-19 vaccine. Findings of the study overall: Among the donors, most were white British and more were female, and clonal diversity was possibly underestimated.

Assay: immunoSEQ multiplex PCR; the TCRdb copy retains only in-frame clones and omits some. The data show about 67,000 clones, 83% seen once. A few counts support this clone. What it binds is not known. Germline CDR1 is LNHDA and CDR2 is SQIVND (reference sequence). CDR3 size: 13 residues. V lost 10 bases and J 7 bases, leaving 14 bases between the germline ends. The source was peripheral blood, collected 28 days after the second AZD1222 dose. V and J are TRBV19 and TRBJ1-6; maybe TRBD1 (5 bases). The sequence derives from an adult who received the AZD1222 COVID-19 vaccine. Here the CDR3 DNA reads TGTGCCACTGCCACAGGCATCAATTCACCCCTCCACTTT. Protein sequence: CATATGINSPLHF.